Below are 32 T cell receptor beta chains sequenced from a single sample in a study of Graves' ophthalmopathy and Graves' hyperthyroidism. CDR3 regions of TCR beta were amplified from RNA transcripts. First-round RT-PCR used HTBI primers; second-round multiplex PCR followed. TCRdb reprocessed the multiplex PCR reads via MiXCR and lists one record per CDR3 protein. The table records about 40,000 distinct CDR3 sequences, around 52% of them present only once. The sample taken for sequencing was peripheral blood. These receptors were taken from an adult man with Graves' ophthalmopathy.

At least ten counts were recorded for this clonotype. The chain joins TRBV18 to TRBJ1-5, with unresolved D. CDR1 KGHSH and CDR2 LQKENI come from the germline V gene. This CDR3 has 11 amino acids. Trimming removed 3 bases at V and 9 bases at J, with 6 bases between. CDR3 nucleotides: TGTGCCAGCTCACCCTTTACGCCCCAGCATTTT. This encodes CASSPFTPQHF.

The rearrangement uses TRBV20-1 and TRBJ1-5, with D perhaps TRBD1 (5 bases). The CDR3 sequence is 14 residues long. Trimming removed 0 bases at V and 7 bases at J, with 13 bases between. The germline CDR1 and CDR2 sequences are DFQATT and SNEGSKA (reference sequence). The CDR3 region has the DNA TGCAGTGCTAGAGATTGGAGGGACGAGCAGCCCCAGCATTTT. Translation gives CSARDWRDEQPQHF.

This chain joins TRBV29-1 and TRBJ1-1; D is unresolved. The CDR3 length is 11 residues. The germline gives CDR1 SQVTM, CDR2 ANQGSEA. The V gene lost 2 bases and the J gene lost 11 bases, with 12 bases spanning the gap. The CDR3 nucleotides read TGCAGCGTTGAATTTCACAGTGAGGCTTTCTTT. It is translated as CSVEFHSEAFF.

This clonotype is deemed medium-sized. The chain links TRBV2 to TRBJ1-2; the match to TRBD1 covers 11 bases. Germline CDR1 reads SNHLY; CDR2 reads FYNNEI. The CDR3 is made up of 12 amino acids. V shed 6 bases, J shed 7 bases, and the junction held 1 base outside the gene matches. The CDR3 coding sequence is TGTGCCAGCAGGGACAGGGGGCCTGGCTACACCTTC. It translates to CASRDRGPGYTF.

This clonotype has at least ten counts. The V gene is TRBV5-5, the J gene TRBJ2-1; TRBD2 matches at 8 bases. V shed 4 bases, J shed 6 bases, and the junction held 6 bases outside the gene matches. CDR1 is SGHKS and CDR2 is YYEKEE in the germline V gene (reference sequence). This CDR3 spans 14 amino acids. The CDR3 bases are TGTGCCAGCAGCCGGTTAACTAGCGGCAATGAGCAGTTCTTC. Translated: CASSRLTSGNEQFF.

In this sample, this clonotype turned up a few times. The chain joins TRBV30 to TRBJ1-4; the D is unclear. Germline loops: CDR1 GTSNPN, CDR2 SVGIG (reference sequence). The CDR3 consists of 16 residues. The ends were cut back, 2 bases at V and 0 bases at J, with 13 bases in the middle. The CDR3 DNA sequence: TGTGCCTGGAGTAATGGCCCGTATGCAACTAATGAAAAACTGTTTTTT. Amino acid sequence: CAWSNGPYATNEKLFF.

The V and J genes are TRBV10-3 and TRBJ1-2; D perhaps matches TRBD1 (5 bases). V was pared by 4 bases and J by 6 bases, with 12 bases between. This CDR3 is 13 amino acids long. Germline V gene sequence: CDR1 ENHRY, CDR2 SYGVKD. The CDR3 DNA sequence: TGTGCCATCAGTGCCCGGGGGGATCATGGCTACACCTTC. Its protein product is CAISARGDHGYTF.

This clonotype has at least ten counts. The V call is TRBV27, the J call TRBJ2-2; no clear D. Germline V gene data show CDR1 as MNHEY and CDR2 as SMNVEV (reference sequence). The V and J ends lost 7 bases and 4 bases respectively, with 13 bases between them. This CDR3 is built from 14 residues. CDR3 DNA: TGTGCCAGCAAGGACGGCCTCGTCACCGGGGAGCTGTTTTTT. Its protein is CASKDGLVTGELFF.

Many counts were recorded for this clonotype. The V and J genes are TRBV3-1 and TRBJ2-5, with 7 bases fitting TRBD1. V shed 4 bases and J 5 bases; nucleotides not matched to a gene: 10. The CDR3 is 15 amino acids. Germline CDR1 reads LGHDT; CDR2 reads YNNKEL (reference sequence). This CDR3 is CASSPPDRVRETQYF. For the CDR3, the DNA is TGTGCCAGCAGCCCCCCCGACAGGGTACGGGAGACCCAGTACTTC.

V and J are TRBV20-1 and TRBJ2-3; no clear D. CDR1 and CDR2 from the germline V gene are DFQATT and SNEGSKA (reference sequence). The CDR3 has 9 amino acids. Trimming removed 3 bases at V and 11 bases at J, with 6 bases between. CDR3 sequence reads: CSASYEQYF. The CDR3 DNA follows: TGCAGTGCTAGTTATGAGCAGTATTTT.

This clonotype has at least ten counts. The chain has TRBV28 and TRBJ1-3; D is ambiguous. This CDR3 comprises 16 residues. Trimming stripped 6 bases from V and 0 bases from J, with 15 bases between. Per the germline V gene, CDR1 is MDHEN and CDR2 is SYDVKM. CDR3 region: CASRRGRHYSGNTIYF. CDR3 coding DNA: TGTGCCAGCAGGCGTGGACGGCACTACTCTGGAAACACCATATATTTT.

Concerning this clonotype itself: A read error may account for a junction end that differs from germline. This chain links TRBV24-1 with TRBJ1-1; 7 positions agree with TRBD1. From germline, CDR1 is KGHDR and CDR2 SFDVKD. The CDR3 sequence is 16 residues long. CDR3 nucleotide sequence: TGTGCCACCAGTGAACCCCCTCGAGGGGGCTACGGTGAAACTTTCTTT. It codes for CATSEPPRGGYGETFF.

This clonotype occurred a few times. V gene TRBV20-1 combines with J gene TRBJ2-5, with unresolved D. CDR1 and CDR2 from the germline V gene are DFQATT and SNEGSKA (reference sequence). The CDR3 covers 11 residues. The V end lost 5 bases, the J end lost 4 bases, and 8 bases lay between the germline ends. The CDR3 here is CSAGRPETQYF. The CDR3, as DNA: TGCAGTGCTGGGCGCCCAGAGACCCAGTACTTC.

Here the CDR3 DNA reads TGTGCCAGCAGCTTAAGGCCAGCCCATGAGCAGTTCTTC. Translated: CASSLRPAHEQFF. The rearrangement links TRBV7-3 to TRBJ2-1, with D hard to call. The germline CDR1 and CDR2 sequences are SGHTA and FQGTGA. V dropped 1 base and J dropped 8 bases, with 9 bases sitting between them. CDR3 length equals 13 residues.

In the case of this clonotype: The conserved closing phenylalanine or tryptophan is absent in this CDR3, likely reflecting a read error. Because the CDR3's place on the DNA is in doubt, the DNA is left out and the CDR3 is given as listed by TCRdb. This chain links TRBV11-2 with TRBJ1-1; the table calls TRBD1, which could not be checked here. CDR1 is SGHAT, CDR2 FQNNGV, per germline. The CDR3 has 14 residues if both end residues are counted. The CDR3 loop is CASSLRGFNTEAFS.

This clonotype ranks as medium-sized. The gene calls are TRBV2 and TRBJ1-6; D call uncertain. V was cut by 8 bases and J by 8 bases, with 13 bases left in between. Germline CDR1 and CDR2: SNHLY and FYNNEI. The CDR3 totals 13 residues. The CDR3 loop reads CASGSSIDSPLHF. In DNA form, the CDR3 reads TGTGCCAGCGGGAGTTCAATCGATTCACCCCTCCACTTT.

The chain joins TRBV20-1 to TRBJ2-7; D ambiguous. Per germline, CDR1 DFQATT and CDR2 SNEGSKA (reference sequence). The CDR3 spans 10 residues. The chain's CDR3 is CSAPLDDQYV. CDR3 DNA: TGCAGTGCACCCTTGGACGATCAGTACGTC.

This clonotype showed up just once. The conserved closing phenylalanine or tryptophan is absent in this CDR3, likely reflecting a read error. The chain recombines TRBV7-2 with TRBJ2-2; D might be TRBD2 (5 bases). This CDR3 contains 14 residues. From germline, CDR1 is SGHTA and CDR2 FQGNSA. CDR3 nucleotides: TGCGCCAGCAGCCTAATGGCGGGTTCCGGGGAGCTGTTTCTT. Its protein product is CASSLMAGSGELFL.

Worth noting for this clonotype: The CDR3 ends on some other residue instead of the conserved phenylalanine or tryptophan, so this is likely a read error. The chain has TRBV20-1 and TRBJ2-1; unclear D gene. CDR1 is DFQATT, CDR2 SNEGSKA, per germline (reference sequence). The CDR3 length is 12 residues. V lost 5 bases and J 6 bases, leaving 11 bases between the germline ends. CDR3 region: CSAYTECNEQFC. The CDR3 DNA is TGCAGTGCTTACACAGAGTGCAATGAGCAGTTCTGC.

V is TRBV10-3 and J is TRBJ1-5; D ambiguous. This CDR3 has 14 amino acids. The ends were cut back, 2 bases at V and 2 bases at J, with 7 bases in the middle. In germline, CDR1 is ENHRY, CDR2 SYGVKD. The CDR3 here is CAISEGLGNQPQHF. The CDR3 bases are TGTGCCATCAGTGAGGGATTAGGCAATCAGCCCCAGCATTTT.

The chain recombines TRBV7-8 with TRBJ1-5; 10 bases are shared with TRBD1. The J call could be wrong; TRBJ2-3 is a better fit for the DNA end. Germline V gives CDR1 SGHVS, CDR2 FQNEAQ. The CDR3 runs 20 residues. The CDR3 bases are TGTGCCAGCAGCTTAGAGGGACAGGGGACGCAACGGGGTAGCACAGATACGCAGTATTTT. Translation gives CASSLEGQGTQRGSTDTQYF.

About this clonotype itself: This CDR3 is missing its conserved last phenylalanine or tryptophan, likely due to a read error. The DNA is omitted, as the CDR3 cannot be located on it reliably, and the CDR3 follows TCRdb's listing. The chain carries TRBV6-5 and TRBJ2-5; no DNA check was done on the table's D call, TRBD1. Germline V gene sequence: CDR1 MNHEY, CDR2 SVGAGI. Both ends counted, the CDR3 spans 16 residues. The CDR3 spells CASSWTGTGAWETRYS.

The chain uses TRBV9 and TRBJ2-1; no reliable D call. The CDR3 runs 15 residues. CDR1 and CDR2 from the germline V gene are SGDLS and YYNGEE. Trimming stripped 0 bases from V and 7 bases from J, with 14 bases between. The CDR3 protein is CASSVEGLLGNEQFF. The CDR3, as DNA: TGTGCCAGCAGCGTAGAAGGGCTCCTTGGGAATGAGCAGTTCTTC. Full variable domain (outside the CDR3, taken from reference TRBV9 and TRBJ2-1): DSGVTQTPKHLITATGQRVTLRCSPRSGDLSVYWYQQSLDQGLQFLIQYYNGEERAKGNILERFSAQQFPDLHSELNLSSLELGDSALYFCASSVEGLLGNEQFFGPGTRLTVL.

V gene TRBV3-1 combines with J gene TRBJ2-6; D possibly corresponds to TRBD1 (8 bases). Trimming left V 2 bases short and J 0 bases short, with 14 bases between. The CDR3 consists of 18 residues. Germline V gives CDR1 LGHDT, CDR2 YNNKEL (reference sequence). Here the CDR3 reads CASSQKQGGVSGANVLTF. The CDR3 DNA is TGTGCCAGCAGCCAAAAACAGGGGGGGGTCTCTGGGGCCAACGTCCTGACTTTC.

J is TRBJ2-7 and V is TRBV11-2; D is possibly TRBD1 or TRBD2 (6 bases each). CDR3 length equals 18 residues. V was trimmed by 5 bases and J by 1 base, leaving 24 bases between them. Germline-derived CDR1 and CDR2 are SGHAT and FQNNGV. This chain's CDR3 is CASSPSRWGVQGSYEQYF. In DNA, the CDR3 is TGTGCCAGCAGCCCGAGCAGGTGGGGGGTACAGGGTTCCTACGAGCAGTACTTC.

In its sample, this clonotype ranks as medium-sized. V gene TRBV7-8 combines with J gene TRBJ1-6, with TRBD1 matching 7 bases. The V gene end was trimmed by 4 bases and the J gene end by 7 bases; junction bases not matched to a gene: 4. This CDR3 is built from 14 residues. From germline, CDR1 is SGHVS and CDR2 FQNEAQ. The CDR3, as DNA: TGTGCCAGCAGCTCACCGGGACAGAATTCACCCCTCCACTTT. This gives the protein CASSSPGQNSPLHF.

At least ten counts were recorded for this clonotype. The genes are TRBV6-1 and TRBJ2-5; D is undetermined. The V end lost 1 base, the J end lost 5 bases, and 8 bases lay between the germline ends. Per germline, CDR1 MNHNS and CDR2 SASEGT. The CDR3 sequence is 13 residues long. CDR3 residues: CASSEVGLETQYF. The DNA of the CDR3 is TGTGCCAGCAGTGAAGTGGGGTTGGAGACCCAGTACTTC.

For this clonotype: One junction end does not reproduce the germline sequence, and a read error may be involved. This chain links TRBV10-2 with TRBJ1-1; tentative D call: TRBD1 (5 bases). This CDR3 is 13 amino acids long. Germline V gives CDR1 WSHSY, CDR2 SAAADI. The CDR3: CAISPGQGGKAFF. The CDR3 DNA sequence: TGCGCCATCAGTCCCGGGCAGGGCGGAAAAGCTTTCTTT.

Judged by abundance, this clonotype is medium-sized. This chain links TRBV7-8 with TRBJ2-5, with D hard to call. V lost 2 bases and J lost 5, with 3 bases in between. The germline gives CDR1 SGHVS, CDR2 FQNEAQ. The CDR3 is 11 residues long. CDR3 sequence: CASSLTETQYF. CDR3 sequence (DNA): TGTGCCAGCAGCTTAACCGAGACCCAGTACTTC.

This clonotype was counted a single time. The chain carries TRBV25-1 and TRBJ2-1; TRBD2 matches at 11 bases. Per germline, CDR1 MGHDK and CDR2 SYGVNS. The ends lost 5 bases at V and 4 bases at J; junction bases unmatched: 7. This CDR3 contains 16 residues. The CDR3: CASSPRLAGMYNEQFF. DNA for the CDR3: TGTGCCAGCAGTCCCCGACTAGCGGGAATGTACAATGAGCAGTTCTTC.

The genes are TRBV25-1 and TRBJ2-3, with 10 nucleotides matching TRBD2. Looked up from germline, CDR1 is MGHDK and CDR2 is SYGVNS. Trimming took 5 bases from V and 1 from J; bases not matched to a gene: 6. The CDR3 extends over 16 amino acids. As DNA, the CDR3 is TGTGCCAGCAGTCGGCTAGCGGGAGCGGGCACAGATACGCAGTATTTT. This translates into CASSRLAGAGTDTQYF.

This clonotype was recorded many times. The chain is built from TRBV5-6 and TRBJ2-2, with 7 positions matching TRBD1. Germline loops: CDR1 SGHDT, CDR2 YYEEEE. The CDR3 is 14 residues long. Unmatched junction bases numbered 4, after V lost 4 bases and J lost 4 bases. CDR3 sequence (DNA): TGTGCCAGCAGCGGATACAGGGGCACCGGGGAGCTGTTTTTT. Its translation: CASSGYRGTGELFF. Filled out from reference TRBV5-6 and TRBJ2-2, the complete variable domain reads DAGVTQSPTHLIKTRGQQVTLRCSPKSGHDTVSWYQQALGQGPQFIFQYYEEEERQRGNFPDRFSGHQFPNYSSELNVNALLLGDSALYLCASSGYRGTGELFFGEGSRLTVL.